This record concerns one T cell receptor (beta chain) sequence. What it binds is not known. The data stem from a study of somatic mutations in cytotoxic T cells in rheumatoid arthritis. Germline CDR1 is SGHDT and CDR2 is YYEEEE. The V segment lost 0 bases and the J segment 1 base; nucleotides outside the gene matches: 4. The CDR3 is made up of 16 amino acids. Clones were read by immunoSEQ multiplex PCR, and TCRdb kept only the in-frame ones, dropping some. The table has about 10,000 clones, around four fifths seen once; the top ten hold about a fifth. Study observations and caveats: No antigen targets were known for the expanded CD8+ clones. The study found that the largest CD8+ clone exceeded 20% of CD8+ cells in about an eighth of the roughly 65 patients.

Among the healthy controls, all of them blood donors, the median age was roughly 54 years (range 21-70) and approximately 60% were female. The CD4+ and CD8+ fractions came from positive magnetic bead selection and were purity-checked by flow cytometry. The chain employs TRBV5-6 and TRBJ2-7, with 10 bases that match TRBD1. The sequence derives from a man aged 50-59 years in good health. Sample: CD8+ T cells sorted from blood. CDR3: CASSLAGQGGSYEQYF. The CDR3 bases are TGTGCCAGCAGCTTGGCCGGACAGGGGGGATCCTACGAGCAGTACTTC.